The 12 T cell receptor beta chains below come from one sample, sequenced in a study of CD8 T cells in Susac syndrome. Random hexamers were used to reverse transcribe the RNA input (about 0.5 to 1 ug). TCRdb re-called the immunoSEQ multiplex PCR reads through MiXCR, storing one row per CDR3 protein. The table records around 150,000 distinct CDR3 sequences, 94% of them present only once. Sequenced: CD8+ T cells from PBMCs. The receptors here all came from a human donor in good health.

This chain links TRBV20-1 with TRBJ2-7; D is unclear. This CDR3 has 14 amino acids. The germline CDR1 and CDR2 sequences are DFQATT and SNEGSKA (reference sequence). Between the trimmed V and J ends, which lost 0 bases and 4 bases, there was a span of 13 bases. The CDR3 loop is CSARERQMNYEQYF. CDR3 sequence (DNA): TGCAGTGCTAGAGAGCGGCAGATGAATTACGAGCAGTACTTC.

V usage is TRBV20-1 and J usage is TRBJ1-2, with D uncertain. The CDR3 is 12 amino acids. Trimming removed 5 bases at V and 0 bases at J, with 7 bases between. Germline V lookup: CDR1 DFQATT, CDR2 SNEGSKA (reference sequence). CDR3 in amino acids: CSAHRSNYGYTF. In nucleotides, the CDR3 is TGCAGTGCTCATAGGTCTAACTATGGCTACACCTTC.

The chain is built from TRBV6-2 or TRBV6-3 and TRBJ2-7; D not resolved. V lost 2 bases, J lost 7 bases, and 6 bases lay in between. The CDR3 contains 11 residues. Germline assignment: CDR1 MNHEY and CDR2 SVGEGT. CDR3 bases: TGTGCCAGCAGTTACAGTTGGGAGCAGTACTTC. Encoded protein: CASSYSWEQYF.

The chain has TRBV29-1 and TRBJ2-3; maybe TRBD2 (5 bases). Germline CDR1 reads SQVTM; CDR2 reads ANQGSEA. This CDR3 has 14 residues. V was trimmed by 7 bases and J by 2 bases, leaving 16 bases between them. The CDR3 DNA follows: TGCAGCGCCTATGCCATCGGGGACACAGATACGCAGTATTTT. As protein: CSAYAIGDTDTQYF.

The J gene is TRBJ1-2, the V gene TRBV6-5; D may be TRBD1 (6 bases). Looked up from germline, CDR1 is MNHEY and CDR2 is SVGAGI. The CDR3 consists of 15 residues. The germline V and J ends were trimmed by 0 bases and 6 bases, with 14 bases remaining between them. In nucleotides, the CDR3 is TGTGCCAGCAGTTACTCGTGGGCAGGGGTGCATGGCTACACCTTC. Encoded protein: CASSYSWAGVHGYTF.

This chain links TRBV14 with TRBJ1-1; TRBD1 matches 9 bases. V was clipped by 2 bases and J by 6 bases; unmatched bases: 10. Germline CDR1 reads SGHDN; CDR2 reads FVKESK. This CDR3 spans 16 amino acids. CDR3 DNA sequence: TGTGCCAGCAGCCAACCACTCTGGGACAGGGCATCTGAAGCTTTCTTT. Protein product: CASSQPLWDRASEAFF.

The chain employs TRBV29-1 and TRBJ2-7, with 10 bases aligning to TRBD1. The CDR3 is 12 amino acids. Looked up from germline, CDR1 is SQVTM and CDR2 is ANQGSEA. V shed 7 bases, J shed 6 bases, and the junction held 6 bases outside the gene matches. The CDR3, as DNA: TGCAGCGCCTCCGGGACAGGGGCCGAGCAGTACTTC. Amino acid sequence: CSASGTGAEQYF.

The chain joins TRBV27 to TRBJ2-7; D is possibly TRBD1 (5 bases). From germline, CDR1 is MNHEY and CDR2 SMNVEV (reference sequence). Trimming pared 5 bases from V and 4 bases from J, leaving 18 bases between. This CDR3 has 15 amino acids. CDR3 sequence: CASSTGAGLLYEQYF. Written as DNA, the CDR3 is TGTGCCAGCAGTACTGGGGCAGGGCTCTTGTACGAGCAGTACTTC.

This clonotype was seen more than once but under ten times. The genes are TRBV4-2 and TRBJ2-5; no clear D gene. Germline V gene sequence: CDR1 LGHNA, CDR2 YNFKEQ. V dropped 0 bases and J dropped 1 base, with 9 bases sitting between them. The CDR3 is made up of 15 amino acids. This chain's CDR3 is CASSQDWSPQETQYF. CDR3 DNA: TGTGCCAGCAGCCAAGATTGGAGCCCCCAAGAGACCCAGTACTTC.

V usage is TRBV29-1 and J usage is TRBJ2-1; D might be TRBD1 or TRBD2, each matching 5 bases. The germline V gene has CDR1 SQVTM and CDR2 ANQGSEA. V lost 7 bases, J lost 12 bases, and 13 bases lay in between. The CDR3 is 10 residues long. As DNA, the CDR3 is TGCAGCGGGGGCCTCGAGGGGCAGTTCTTC. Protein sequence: CSGGLEGQFF.

In nucleotides, the CDR3 is TGTGCCAGCACCCTACTAGCGGGAGGGTCCTACAATGAGCAGTTCTTC. This gives the protein CASTLLAGGSYNEQFF. The rearrangement links TRBV27 to TRBJ2-1, with 13 bases identical to TRBD2. Trimming removed 7 bases from V and 1 base from J; junction bases left unmatched: 4. There are 16 residues in the CDR3. Germline lookup yields CDR1 MNHEY and CDR2 SMNVEV (reference sequence).

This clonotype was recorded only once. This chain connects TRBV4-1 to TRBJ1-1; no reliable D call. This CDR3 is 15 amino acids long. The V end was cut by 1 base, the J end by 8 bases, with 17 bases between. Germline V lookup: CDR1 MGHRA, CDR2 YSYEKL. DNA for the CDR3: TGCGCCAGCAGCCAAGTTTCGAGAGCCTCAGAAGAAGCTTTCTTT. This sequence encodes CASSQVSRASEEAFF.